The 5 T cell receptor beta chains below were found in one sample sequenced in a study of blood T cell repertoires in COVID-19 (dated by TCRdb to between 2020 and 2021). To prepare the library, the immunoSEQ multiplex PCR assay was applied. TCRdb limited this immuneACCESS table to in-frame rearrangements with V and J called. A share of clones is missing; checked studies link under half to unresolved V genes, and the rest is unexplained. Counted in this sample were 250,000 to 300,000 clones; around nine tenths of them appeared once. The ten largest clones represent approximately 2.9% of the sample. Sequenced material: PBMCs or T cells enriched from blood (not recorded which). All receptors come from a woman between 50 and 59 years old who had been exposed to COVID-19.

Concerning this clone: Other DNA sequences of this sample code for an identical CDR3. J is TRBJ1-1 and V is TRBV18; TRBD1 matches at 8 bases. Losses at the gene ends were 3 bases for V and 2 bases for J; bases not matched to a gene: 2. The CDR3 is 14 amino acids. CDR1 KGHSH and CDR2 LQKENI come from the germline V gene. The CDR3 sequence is CASSPGQGNTEAFF. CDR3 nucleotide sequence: TGTGCCAGCTCACCCGGACAGGGCAACACTGAAGCTTTCTTT. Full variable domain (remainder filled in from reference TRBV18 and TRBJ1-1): NAGVMQNPRHLVRRRGQEARLRCSPMKGHSHVYWYRQLPEEGLKFMVYLQKENIIDESGMPKERFSAEFPKEGPSILRIQQVVRGDSAAYFCASSPGQGNTEAFFGQGTRLTVV.

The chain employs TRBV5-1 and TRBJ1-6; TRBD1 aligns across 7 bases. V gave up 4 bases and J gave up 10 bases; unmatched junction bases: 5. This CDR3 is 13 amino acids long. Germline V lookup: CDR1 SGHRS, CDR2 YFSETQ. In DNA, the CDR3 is TGCGCCAGCAGCCTCACAGGGGTCTCACCCCTCCACTTT. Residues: CASSLTGVSPLHF.

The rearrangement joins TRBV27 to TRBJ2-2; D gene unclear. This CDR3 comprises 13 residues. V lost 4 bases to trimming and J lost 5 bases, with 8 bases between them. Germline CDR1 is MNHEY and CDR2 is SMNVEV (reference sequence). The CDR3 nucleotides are TGTGCCAGCAGTTCCCGAGAGACCGGGGAGCTGTTTTTT. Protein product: CASSSRETGELFF.

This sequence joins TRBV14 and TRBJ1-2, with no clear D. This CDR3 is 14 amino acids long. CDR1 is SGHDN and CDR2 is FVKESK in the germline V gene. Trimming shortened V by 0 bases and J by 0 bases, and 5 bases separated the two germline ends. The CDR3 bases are TGTGCCAGCAGCCAAGACAGATCTAACTATGGCTACACCTTC. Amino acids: CASSQDRSNYGYTF.

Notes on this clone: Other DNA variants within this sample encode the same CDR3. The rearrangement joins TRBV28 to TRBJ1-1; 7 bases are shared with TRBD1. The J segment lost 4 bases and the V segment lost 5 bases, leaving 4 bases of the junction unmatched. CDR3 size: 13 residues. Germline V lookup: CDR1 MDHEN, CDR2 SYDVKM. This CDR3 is CASSLPGGTEAFF. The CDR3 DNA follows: TGTGCCAGCAGTCTTCCAGGGGGCACTGAAGCTTTCTTT.